These 25 T cell receptor beta chains originate from one sample sequenced in a study of blood T cell repertoires in COVID-19. Clones were read by immunoSEQ multiplex PCR, and TCRdb kept only the in-frame ones, dropping some. The sample holds some 270,000 clones, roughly 86% seen once. Sequencing input: peripheral blood. The source of these receptors is a woman aged 55-70 years who had recovered from COVID-19.

The chain joins TRBV9 to TRBJ2-2; 8 nucleotides line up with TRBD2. CDR3 length equals 16 residues. Germline trimming cut 4 bases from V and 5 bases from J; bases unmatched to any gene: 10. Germline lookup yields CDR1 SGDLS and CDR2 YYNGEE. This CDR3 is CASSSEGLAGTGELFF. The DNA for the CDR3 is TGTGCCAGCAGCTCAGAGGGGTTAGCGGGGACCGGGGAGCTGTTTTTT.

J is TRBJ2-7 and V is TRBV21-1; the D call TRBD2 from the table was never checked on the DNA. TRBV21-1 is a listed pseudogene. The CDR3 contains 16 residues. The CDR3 protein is CASSKREKRGHYEQYF. DNA for the CDR3: TGTGCCAGCAGCAAAAGGGAAAAGCGGGGGCATTACGAGCAGTACTTC.

V gene TRBV7-3 combines with J gene TRBJ2-2; D uncertain. CDR1 is SGHTA and CDR2 is FQGTGA in the germline V gene. There are 13 residues in the CDR3. Trimming took off 4 bases at V and 2 bases at J, with 5 bases between the two ends. The CDR3 sequence is CASSSLNTGELFF. CDR3 DNA: TGTGCCAGCAGCTCCCTTAACACCGGGGAGCTGTTTTTT.

The CDR3 region has the DNA TGTGCCACCAGTGGGGAGCAGCCGAATTCACCCCTCCACTTT. Translated, it gives CATSGEQPNSPLHF. The rearrangement links TRBV24-1 to TRBJ1-6; D gene ambiguous. Germline CDR1 KGHDR, CDR2 SFDVKD. V lost 5 bases, J lost 7 bases, and 11 bases lay in between. The CDR3 is 14 residues long.

This clone was observed a single time. V is TRBV3-1 (or the pseudogene TRBV3-2) and J is TRBJ2-5, with 13 bases lining up with TRBD2. CDR3 length equals 15 residues. Germline-derived CDR1 and CDR2 are LGHDT and YNNKEL (reference sequence). V shed 8 bases and J 6 bases; nucleotides not matched to a gene: 9. The CDR3 coding sequence is TGTGCCAGCGGAGCCCGGACTAGCGGGGGTCAGACCCAGTACTTC. It specifies CASGARTSGGQTQYF.

The V and J genes are TRBV6-4 and TRBJ1-2, with 7 bases aligning to TRBD1. V was pared by 6 bases and J by 8 bases, with 9 bases of the junction left unmatched. Germline CDR1 is MRHNA and CDR2 is SNTAGT. This CDR3 is built from 13 residues. The CDR3 coding sequence is TGTGCCAGCAGCGATACGCGACAGGGAGGCTACACCTTC. It yields the protein CASSDTRQGGYTF.

The rearrangement uses TRBV6-5 and TRBJ1-2, with a tentative D call TRBD1 (6 bases). The CDR3 length is 14 residues. Germline V gene data show CDR1 as MNHEY and CDR2 as SVGAGI. The V end lost 7 bases, the J end lost 7 bases, and 19 bases lay between the germline ends. CDR3 amino acids: CASTHPGQPLGYTF. The CDR3 DNA follows: TGTGCCAGCACCCACCCCGGACAGCCACTTGGCTACACCTTC.

V usage is TRBV27 and J usage is TRBJ2-1, with D possibly matching TRBD2 (6 bases). V lost 4 bases and J 5 bases, leaving 15 bases between the germline ends. The CDR3 loop spans 15 amino acids. Germline CDR1 is MNHEY and CDR2 is SMNVEV (reference sequence). CDR3 nucleotide sequence: TGTGCCAGCAGTTCCTCGGGCGGGGTAAACAATGAGCAGTTCTTC. It specifies CASSSSGGVNNEQFF.

The count of this clone is one. The rearrangement uses TRBV19 and TRBJ2-7; 7 nucleotides match TRBD1. This CDR3 comprises 17 residues. Germline loops: CDR1 LNHDA, CDR2 SQIVND (reference sequence). V lost 4 bases, J lost 3 bases, and 15 bases stayed unmatched. The CDR3: CASSSPNHRGRYYEQYF. The CDR3 DNA is TGTGCCAGTAGTAGCCCAAACCACAGGGGTAGGTACTACGAGCAGTACTTC.

The V and J genes are TRBV19 and TRBJ1-2, with 7 bases matching TRBD1. Unmatched junction bases numbered 2, after V lost 3 bases and J lost 7 bases. The CDR3 has 12 residues. Germline CDR1 is LNHDA and CDR2 is SQIVND (reference sequence). The CDR3 DNA sequence: TGTGCCAGTAGTATGACAGGGTTTGGCTACACCTTC. This gives the protein CASSMTGFGYTF.

The gene calls are TRBV9 and TRBJ1-5; D unresolved. V was shortened by 5 bases and J by 1 base, with 10 bases between the two germline ends. Per the germline V gene, CDR1 is SGDLS and CDR2 is YYNGEE. This CDR3 has 14 residues. The CDR3 DNA is TGTGCCAGCAGTAGAGGTCGGAGCAATCAGCCCCAGCATTTT. Its translation is CASSRGRSNQPQHF. The full variable domain, its missing parts supplied by reference TRBV9 and TRBJ1-5, is DSGVTQTPKHLITATGQRVTLRCSPRSGDLSVYWYQQSLDQGLQFLIQYYNGEERAKGNILERFSAQQFPDLHSELNLSSLELGDSALYFCASSRGRSNQPQHFGDGTRLSIL.

This chain connects TRBV18 to TRBJ1-1; the D is unclear. Looked up from germline, CDR1 is KGHSH and CDR2 is LQKENI. Trimming cost V 3 bases and J 7 bases, with 18 bases left between them. The CDR3 covers 15 residues. In DNA, the CDR3 is TGTGCCAGCTCACCGACCGGGATACCGGGGAGTGAAGCTTTCTTT. This codes for CASSPTGIPGSEAFF.

The V gene is TRBV6-5, the J gene TRBJ2-7; TRBD1 is a possible D gene (5 bases). This CDR3 comprises 15 residues. In germline, CDR1 is MNHEY, CDR2 SVGAGI. Trimming took off 0 bases at V and 3 bases at J, with 12 bases between the two ends. CDR3 nucleotide sequence: TGTGCCAGCAGTTACTCGGGGCAGTTCCACTACGAGCAGTACTTC. Translated: CASSYSGQFHYEQYF.

The chain links TRBV5-8 to TRBJ1-1; 9 bases map to TRBD1. The germline gives CDR1 SGHTS, CDR2 YDEGEE. The ends lost 5 bases at V and 7 bases at J; junction bases unmatched: 9. CDR3 length: 14 residues. This CDR3 is CASRKGQGNFEAFF. The CDR3 nucleotides read TGTGCCAGCAGAAAGGGACAGGGTAACTTTGAAGCTTTCTTT.

V and J are TRBV19 and TRBJ1-1; perhaps TRBD1 as D (6 bases). CDR1 and CDR2 (germline): LNHDA, SQIVND (reference sequence). V was cut by 3 bases and J by 5 bases, with 16 bases left in between. CDR3 size: 15 residues. Here the CDR3 reads CASSIPARGETEAFF. In DNA form, the CDR3 reads TGTGCCAGTAGTATCCCCGCCAGGGGTGAAACTGAAGCTTTCTTT.

On this clone itself: The junction and the germline gene differ at one end; a read error may be behind it. The chain joins TRBV7-7 to TRBJ2-7; TRBD1 aligns across 7 bases. CDR1 SSHAT and CDR2 FNYEAQ come from the germline V gene (reference sequence). The CDR3 has 13 amino acids. The CDR3: CASSTDRSGEQYF. DNA of the CDR3: TGTGCTAGCAGCACGGACAGGTCTGGCGAGCAGTACTTC.

The chain has TRBV18 and TRBJ2-2; 7 bases are a match to TRBD1. Germline CDR1 is KGHSH and CDR2 is LQKENI. The CDR3 runs 14 residues. V was pared by 3 bases and J by 6 bases, with 4 bases of the junction left unmatched. CDR3: CASSPDRAAGELFF. The CDR3 region has the DNA TGTGCCAGCTCACCCGACAGGGCCGCCGGGGAGCTGTTTTTT.

The chain has TRBV5-6 and TRBJ2-2; 9 positions match TRBD2. V lost 2 bases, J lost 2 bases, and 4 bases stayed unmatched. Germline CDR1 reads SGHDT; CDR2 reads YYEEEE. The CDR3 contains 16 residues. CDR3 sequence: CASSLGSGGNTGELFF. CDR3 coding DNA: TGTGCCAGCAGCTTAGGTAGCGGGGGTAACACCGGGGAGCTGTTTTTT.

This clone was counted once. The CDR3 is CASSLNPGTGHAFF. The DNA of the CDR3 is TGTGCCAGCAGTTTAAACCCTGGGACAGGGCATGCTTTCTTT. The V gene is TRBV28, the J gene TRBJ1-1; 9 nucleotides align to TRBD1. The CDR3 covers 14 residues. V was clipped by 2 bases and J by 11 bases; unmatched bases: 9. Germline V gene data show CDR1 as MDHEN and CDR2 as SYDVKM.

This sequence joins TRBV7-8 and TRBJ1-5, with TRBD1 identical over 10 bases. Unmatched junction bases numbered 15, after V lost 4 bases and J lost 3 bases. Germline CDR1 is SGHVS and CDR2 is FQNEAQ. The CDR3 is 19 amino acids. Written as DNA, the CDR3 is TGTGCCAGCAGCTCGCAGAAGCCTTGGGACAGGGGTAACAATCAGCCCCAGCATTTT. The encoded protein is CASSSQKPWDRGNNQPQHF.

J is TRBJ2-7 and V is TRBV7-2, with 8 bases fitting TRBD2. This CDR3 has 18 amino acids. J was trimmed by 2 bases and V by 1 base; bases with no gene match: 13. Germline assignment: CDR1 SGHTA and CDR2 FQGNSA. The CDR3 is CASSLGVTGGGFPYEQYF. CDR3 nucleotide sequence: TGTGCCAGCAGCTTAGGCGTTACCGGCGGGGGGTTCCCCTACGAGCAGTACTTC.

The rearrangement joins TRBV7-3 to TRBJ1-6, with D possibly TRBD1 on 5 matching bases. CDR1 and CDR2 from the germline V gene are SGHTA and FQGTGA. Trimming pared 3 bases from V and 11 bases from J, leaving 11 bases between. The CDR3 runs to 13 residues. CDR3 in amino acids: CASSFGGGTPLHF. The CDR3 DNA reads TGTGCCAGCAGCTTCGGCGGGGGGACACCCCTCCACTTT. The full variable domain, in which reference TRBV7-3 and TRBJ1-6 provide the parts outside the CDR3, is GAGVSQTPSNKVTEKGKYVELRCDPISGHTALYWYRQSLGQGPEFLIYFQGTGAADDSGLPNDRFFAVRPEGSVSTLKIQRTERGDSAVYLCASSFGGGTPLHFGNGTRLTVT.

This clone has a count of ten or more. J is TRBJ1-1 and V is TRBV11-2; maybe TRBD1 (5 bases). The CDR3 totals 14 residues. The V end lost 1 base, the J end lost 1 base, and 7 bases lay between the germline ends. Germline V gene lookup returns CDR1 SGHAT and CDR2 FQNNGV. In DNA, the CDR3 is TGTGCCAGCAGCTTAGTCCAGGGGAACACTGAAGCTTTCTTT. This codes for CASSLVQGNTEAFF.

The V gene is TRBV3-1 (or the pseudogene TRBV3-2), the J gene TRBJ2-5; 7 nucleotides match TRBD2. This CDR3 spans 16 amino acids. In germline, CDR1 is LGHDT, CDR2 YNNKEL (reference sequence). Trimming cost V 2 bases and J 2 bases; bases outside gene matches: 8. CDR3 in amino acids: CASSQLRAGEQETQYF. The DNA for the CDR3 is TGTGCCAGCAGCCAACTTCGGGCGGGGGAACAAGAGACCCAGTACTTC.

The chain is built from TRBV19 and TRBJ1-1, with D hard to call. Germline V gene lookup returns CDR1 LNHDA and CDR2 SQIVND (reference sequence). This CDR3 has 14 amino acids. Trimming stripped 3 bases from V and 5 bases from J, with 13 bases between. As DNA, the CDR3 is TGTGCCAGTAGTATCTCTGGAGGGCGAACTGAAGCTTTCTTT. Residues: CASSISGGRTEAFF.